These 22 T cell receptor beta chains were sequenced from one sample in a study of blood T cell repertoires in COVID-19. The repertoire was sequenced with immunoSEQ multiplex PCR; TCRdb's copy has only in-frame clones and lacks some. The table shows approximately 300,000 clones, with about 89% occurring only once. The specimen sequenced was peripheral blood. These receptors were taken from a man between 18 and 35 years old who had recovered from COVID-19.

This chain links TRBV3-1 (or the pseudogene TRBV3-2) with TRBJ1-5, with 11 bases lining up with TRBD1. The CDR3 length is 16 residues. Trimming removed 4 bases from V and 2 bases from J; junction bases left unmatched: 4. Germline-derived CDR1 and CDR2 are LGHDT and YNNKEL (reference sequence). The CDR3 loop is CASSLGTGGGNQPQHF. CDR3 nucleotides: TGTGCCAGCAGCCTCGGGACAGGGGGTGGCAATCAGCCCCAGCATTTT.

This sequence joins TRBV7-9 and TRBJ1-1; 9 nucleotides line up with TRBD1. The germline CDR1 and CDR2 sequences are SEHNR and FQNEAQ (reference sequence). This CDR3 has 14 amino acids. The ends lost 2 bases at V and 6 bases at J; junction bases unmatched: 4. This CDR3 is CASSLRDRDAEAFF. For the CDR3, the DNA is TGTGCCAGCAGCTTAAGGGACAGGGATGCTGAAGCTTTCTTT.

This chain connects TRBV3-1 (or the pseudogene TRBV3-2) to TRBJ1-6; maybe TRBD1 (6 bases). CDR3 length: 17 residues. V dropped 0 bases and J dropped 5 bases, with 14 bases sitting between them. Looked up from germline, CDR1 is LGHDT and CDR2 is YNNKEL (reference sequence). CDR3 loop: CASSQDGLGGDNSPLHF. Here the CDR3 DNA reads TGTGCCAGCAGCCAAGATGGTTTAGGGGGTGATAATTCACCCCTCCACTTT.

The chain links TRBV15 to TRBJ1-5, with a tentative D call TRBD1 (5 bases). The CDR3 extends over 14 amino acids. CDR1 LNHNV and CDR2 YYDKDF come from the germline V gene (reference sequence). Trimming removed 5 bases from V and 4 bases from J, with 12 bases in between. The CDR3 loop is CATSPAGPNQPQHF. DNA for the CDR3: TGTGCCACCAGCCCAGCAGGGCCGAATCAGCCCCAGCATTTT.

The count of this clone is one. The genes are TRBV5-5 and TRBJ2-7; D is perhaps TRBD1 (6 bases). This CDR3 is built from 14 residues. Germline V lookup: CDR1 SGHKS, CDR2 YYEKEE (reference sequence). The V gene lost 4 bases and the J gene lost 4 bases, with 15 bases spanning the gap. This CDR3 reads CASSPRTGSYEQYF. The DNA for the CDR3 is TGTGCCAGCAGCCCAAGAACAGGGAGTTACGAGCAGTACTTC.

V and J are TRBV19 and TRBJ2-2; a possible D gene is TRBD1 (6 bases). V dropped 7 bases and J dropped 5 bases, with 20 bases sitting between them. CDR3 length: 16 residues. The germline V gene encodes CDR1 LNHDA and CDR2 SQIVND (reference sequence). The CDR3 region is CASIAVQQGRTGELFF. CDR3 coding DNA: TGTGCCAGTATCGCGGTGCAACAGGGAAGAACCGGGGAGCTGTTTTTT.

Only one count was recorded for this clone. The chain is built from TRBV7-6 and TRBJ1-3; D gene ambiguous. CDR3 length: 15 amino acids. Germline V gene data show CDR1 as SGHVS and CDR2 as FNYEAQ. Trimming removed 0 bases from V and 2 bases from J, with 8 bases in between. CDR3 nucleotides: TGTGCCAGCAGCTTAGCGGAGAATACTGGAAACACCATATATTTT. This sequence encodes CASSLAENTGNTIYF.

The chain links TRBV7-6 to TRBJ1-1; weak D call: TRBD1 (5 bases). The V gene's germline CDR1 is SGHVS and CDR2 FNYEAQ. The CDR3 is 13 residues long. V lost 1 base to trimming and J lost 5 bases, with 8 bases between them. In DNA, the CDR3 is TGTGCCAGCAGCTTAGGGACAAGGACTGAAGCTTTCTTT. This encodes CASSLGTRTEAFF.

This rearrangement joins TRBV19 to TRBJ2-3; D might be TRBD2 (5 bases). V was clipped by 1 base and J by 4 bases, with 12 bases between them. Germline CDR1 reads LNHDA; CDR2 reads SQIVND (reference sequence). The CDR3 has 15 residues. In nucleotides, the CDR3 is TGTGCCAGTAGTATAGGATTTGCGGGTTCAGATACGCAGTATTTT. Protein product: CASSIGFAGSDTQYF.

The chain couples TRBV7-6 to TRBJ2-5; perhaps TRBD1 as D (6 bases). The CDR3 extends over 15 amino acids. Germline V CDR1 and CDR2: SGHVS, FNYEAQ. The V gene lost 4 bases and the J gene lost 2 bases, with 14 bases spanning the gap. Written as DNA, the CDR3 is TGTGCCAGCAGCTCAGGGGTCAGGCAGCAAGAGACCCAGTACTTC. The encoded protein is CASSSGVRQQETQYF.

V is TRBV6-5 and J is TRBJ1-1, with D perhaps TRBD1 (6 bases). CDR3 length: 14 residues. Trimming left V 2 bases short and J 5 bases short, with 12 bases between. Germline loops: CDR1 MNHEY, CDR2 SVGAGI. The CDR3 DNA follows: TGTGCCAGCAGTTACGGGGGCGTCCGGACTGAAGCTTTCTTT. Amino acid sequence: CASSYGGVRTEAFF.

The J gene is TRBJ1-2, the V gene TRBV27; a weak D match, TRBD1 (6 bases). The CDR3 is made up of 13 amino acids. Trimming took off 3 bases at V and 8 bases at J, with 13 bases between the two ends. CDR1 is MNHEY and CDR2 is SMNVEV in the germline V gene (reference sequence). CDR3 DNA: TGTGCCAGCAGTTTTAGGGCAGGGGAGGGCTACACCTTC. Its translation: CASSFRAGEGYTF.

The chain has TRBV19 and TRBJ2-3; 7 nucleotides align to TRBD2. Germline V gene sequence: CDR1 LNHDA, CDR2 SQIVND (reference sequence). V gave up 3 bases and J gave up 1 base; unmatched junction bases: 7. The length of the CDR3 is 16 residues. CDR3 sequence (DNA): TGTGCCAGTAGTATTTCCGGGGGGAGAGGCACAGATACGCAGTATTTT. Residues: CASSISGGRGTDTQYF.

This clone was detected once. The J gene is TRBJ1-2, the V gene TRBV7-2; 9 bases are a match to TRBD1. V trimming: 3 bases; J trimming: 8 bases; junction bases outside the gene matches: 7. CDR1 and CDR2 (germline): SGHTA, FQGNSA. This CDR3 has 14 amino acids. The chain's CDR3 is CASSFGGTGYGYTF. Written as DNA, the CDR3 is TGTGCCAGCAGCTTTGGGGGGACAGGGTACGGCTACACCTTC.

The genes are TRBV6-5 and TRBJ1-1; 9 positions match TRBD1. The CDR3 totals 14 residues. CDR1 is MNHEY and CDR2 is SVGAGI in the germline V gene. The J segment lost 7 bases and the V segment lost 0 bases, leaving 3 bases of the junction unmatched. The CDR3 spells CASSYSGTGFEAFF. Here the CDR3 DNA reads TGTGCCAGCAGTTACTCCGGGACAGGGTTTGAAGCTTTCTTT.

V is TRBV18 and J is TRBJ2-2; 9 bases are shared with TRBD2. The V gene's germline CDR1 is KGHSH and CDR2 LQKENI. J gave up 7 bases and V 2 bases, and 8 bases lay outside the gene matches. The CDR3 loop spans 16 amino acids. CDR3 in amino acids: CASSPSAGGPGGELFF. For the CDR3, the DNA is TGTGCCAGCTCACCATCGGCGGGGGGGCCCGGCGGGGAGCTGTTTTTT.

The chain links TRBV3-1 (or the pseudogene TRBV3-2) to TRBJ2-7, with 8 bases matching TRBD1. This CDR3 is built from 15 residues. With V trimmed by 3 bases and J by 2 bases, 6 bases remained unmatched. Germline V lookup: CDR1 LGHDT, CDR2 YNNKEL (reference sequence). The CDR3 coding sequence is TGTGCCAGCAGCCAGGGTCTGGGACAGGCCTACGAGCAGTACTTC. Translating it yields CASSQGLGQAYEQYF.

CDR3 DNA: TGTGCCAGCTCACCGCGCGTCCCGGTCACTGAAGCTTTCTTT. Its translation is CASSPRVPVTEAFF. J is TRBJ1-1 and V is TRBV18, with no clear D. The length of the CDR3 is 14 residues. Trimming took off 3 bases at V and 4 bases at J, with 12 bases between the two ends. Germline V gives CDR1 KGHSH, CDR2 LQKENI.

The rearrangement links TRBV11-3 to TRBJ2-7; 8 positions agree with TRBD2. Germline CDR1 and CDR2: SGHNT and YENEEA. The CDR3 is made up of 14 amino acids. Trimming at V came to 5 bases and at J to 3 bases, leaving 6 bases not matched to a gene. This CDR3 reads CASSPGGGDYEQYF. CDR3 in DNA: TGTGCCAGCAGCCCCGGGGGGGGCGACTACGAGCAGTACTTC.

The V and J genes are TRBV4-1 and TRBJ2-1, with a tentative D call TRBD1 (6 bases). Germline assignment: CDR1 MGHRA and CDR2 YSYEKL. CDR3 length equals 16 residues. Trimming took 1 base from V and 1 from J, leaving 11 bases between them. As DNA, the CDR3 is TGCGCCAGCAGCCAAGGACAGGACAGATCCTACAATGAGCAGTTCTTC. Translated: CASSQGQDRSYNEQFF.

The chain has TRBV7-3 and TRBJ1-1; 11 bases map to TRBD1. Germline CDR1 SGHTA, CDR2 FQGTGA. CDR3 length: 17 amino acids. Losses at the gene ends were 2 bases for V and 5 bases for J; bases not matched to a gene: 10. CDR3 nucleotide sequence: TGTGCCAGCAGCTTAGGGCTTGGGACAGGGGGACGGACTGAAGCTTTCTTT. This translates into CASSLGLGTGGRTEAFF.

V is TRBV3-1 (or the pseudogene TRBV3-2) and J is TRBJ2-2, with 12 bases that match TRBD2. The CDR3 spans 20 residues. Per the germline V gene, CDR1 is LGHDT and CDR2 is YNNKEL (reference sequence). After removal of 0 bases from V and 3 bases from J, the junction contained 11 bases not matched to a gene. In DNA, the CDR3 is TGTGCCAGCAGCCAAGATGACCGCCAGACTAGCGGGAGTTACACCGGGGAGCTGTTTTTT. Its translation is CASSQDDRQTSGSYTGELFF.